Listed below are T cell receptor beta chains from one sample, sequenced in a study of blood T cell repertoires in COVID-19. The protocol was immunoSEQ multiplex PCR, while the TCRdb copy is restricted to in-frame clones and leaves out a portion. The sample holds 340,000 or so clones, around 82% seen once. What was sequenced was peripheral blood. All receptors come from a man aged 30 to 39 with active or convalescent COVID-19. CDR3s include the opening cysteine and the closing phenylalanine or tryptophan. Fields, in order: D gene, V gene, clone size, J gene, CDR3 protein, CDR3 DNA. D genes are given only for firm matches. Not every row has a clone size; where given, it reads once, few, many or a size class.

>.|TRBV5-1|once|TRBJ2-5
CASSSLAGRESAQYF
TGCGCCAGCAGCTCACTAGCAGGTCGGGAGTCGGCCCAGTACTTC
>TRBD2|TRBV7-3|.|TRBJ2-1
CASSSRTSTPYNEQFF
TGTGCCAGCAGCTCCAGGACTAGCACTCCTTACAATGAGCAGTTCTTC
>.|TRBV6-5|.|TRBJ1-1
CASSSPRANTEAFF
TGTGCCAGCAGTTCCCCCAGGGCGAACACTGAAGCTTTCTTT
>TRBD2|TRBV29-1|.|TRBJ2-1
CSVAEGLAGSDEQFF
TGCAGCGTCGCCGAGGGACTAGCGGGTTCAGATGAGCAGTTCTTC
>TRBD1|TRBV11-3|.|TRBJ1-2
CASSRTTGGGYGYTF
TGTGCCAGCAGCCGTACCACAGGGGGCGGCTATGGCTACACCTTC
>.|TRBV5-1|.|TRBJ2-2
CASSPKPGTPNTGELFF
TGCGCCAGCAGCCCAAAGCCCGGGACACCGAACACCGGGGAGCTGTTTTTT
>.|TRBV12-3/TRBV12-4|.|TRBJ1-5
CASTLWGQPQHF
TGTGCCAGCACCCTGTGGGGCCAGCCCCAGCATTTT
>.|TRBV9|.|TRBJ2-7
CASSGAGYEQYF
TGTGCCAGCAGCGGAGCGGGCTACGAGCAGTACTTC
>.|TRBV19|once|TRBJ2-5
CASCPWGGETQYF
TGTGCCAGTTGCCCTTGGGGAGGAGAGACCCAGTACTTC
>TRBD1|TRBV11-3|.|TRBJ2-7
CASSSGTGAYEQYF
TGTGCCAGCAGCTCTGGGACAGGGGCCTACGAGCAGTACTTC
>.|TRBV4-3|.|TRBJ2-5
CASSQGWRGGETQYF
TGCGCCAGCAGCCAAGGGTGGCGGGGAGGCGAGACCCAGTACTTC
>TRBD1|TRBV28|.|TRBJ1-1
CASTEAGTDNTEAFF
TGTGCCAGCACTGAAGCCGGGACAGATAACACTGAAGCTTTCTTT
>TRBD1|TRBV11-2|.|TRBJ2-7
CASSSRQGSEQYF
TGTGCCAGCAGCTCCCGACAGGGCTCCGAGCAGTACTTC
>TRBD2|TRBV24-1|once|TRBJ2-1
CATSVGGLAGGYEQFF
TGTGCCACCAGTGTGGGTGGTCTAGCGGGAGGGTATGAGCAGTTCTTC
>TRBD1|TRBV7-6|.|TRBJ1-1
CASSLGGQENTEAFF
TGTGCCAGCAGCTTAGGGGGACAGGAGAACACTGAAGCTTTCTTT
>TRBD2|TRBV5-4|.|TRBJ2-3
CASSPSFLAGADTQYF
TGTGCCAGCAGTCCTAGTTTCCTAGCGGGCGCAGATACGCAGTATTTT
>.|TRBV15|.|TRBJ1-1
CATSGDLNTEAFF
TGTGCCACCAGCGGAGATTTAAACACTGAAGCTTTCTTT
>.|TRBV27|.|TRBJ2-7
CASSGYRDTSSYEQYF
TGTGCCAGCAGTGGATACCGGGACACGAGCTCCTACGAGCAGTACTTC
>.|TRBV30|.|TRBJ1-2
CAWDGSQGRVYGYTF
TGTGCCTGGGACGGATCACAGGGTCGGGTCTATGGCTACACCTTC
>.|TRBV5-1|.|TRBJ2-4
CASSLDQGGGNIQYF
TGCGCCAGCAGCTTGGACCAGGGAGGGGGAAACATTCAGTACTTC
>TRBD2|TRBV14|.|TRBJ2-2
CASSHPPTGTTELFF
TGTGCCAGCAGCCACCCCCCTACGGGGACTACGGAGCTGTTTTTT
>TRBD1|TRBV10-3|.|TRBJ1-1
CAISGTAGPRGDTEAFF
TGTGCCATCAGTGGGACGGCGGGACCCAGGGGGGACACTGAAGCTTTCTTT
>.|TRBV7-3|.|TRBJ2-1
CASSFIRAGKVNEQFF
TGTGCCAGCAGCTTCATTAGGGCAGGGAAGGTCAATGAGCAGTTCTTC
>.|TRBV12-3/TRBV12-4|.|TRBJ1-6
CASSLGGNSPLHF
TGTGCCAGCAGTTTAGGAGGTAATTCACCCCTCCACTTT
>TRBD1|TRBV27|.|TRBJ2-2
CASSPSRTGFGGELFF
TGTGCCAGCAGTCCTTCCCGGACAGGGTTCGGCGGGGAGCTGTTTTTT
>.|TRBV6-5|once|TRBJ2-7
CASSYVAGHSYEQYF
TGTGCCAGCAGTTACGTGGCGGGGCACTCCTACGAGCAGTACTTC
>.|TRBV2|.|TRBJ1-5
CASRGRGLYSNQPQHF
TGTGCCAGCAGGGGGAGAGGACTATATAGCAATCAGCCCCAGCATTTT
>TRBD2|TRBV28|once|TRBJ2-1
CASSLVAGGSYNEQFF
TGTGCCAGCAGTTTAGTAGCGGGAGGTTCCTACAATGAGCAGTTCTTC
>TRBD2|TRBV5-1|once|TRBJ2-1
CASSSLSAGAYNEQFF
TGCGCCAGCAGCTCCCTTTCAGCGGGGGCCTACAATGAGCAGTTCTTC
>TRBD2|TRBV4-3|once|TRBJ2-3
CASSPSGGPVTDTQYF
TGCGCCAGCAGCCCCTCGGGGGGGCCCGTCACAGATACGCAGTATTTT
>.|TRBV7-2|.|TRBJ1-2
CASSPRGGPVYGYTF
TGTGCCAGCAGCCCTAGGGGGGGCCCCGTCTATGGCTACACCTTC
>.|TRBV9|.|TRBJ2-1
CASSALAGRTGDEQFF
TGTGCCAGCAGCGCCCTGGCTGGGCGAACAGGCGATGAGCAGTTCTTC
>.|TRBV28|.|TRBJ2-7
CASSLLAPPYEQYF
TGTGCCAGCAGTTTATTGGCACCCCCCTACGAGCAGTACTTC
>.|TRBV2|.|TRBJ2-3
CASSHRQDGTDTQYF
TGTGCCAGCAGTCACCGACAGGATGGGACAGATACGCAGTATTTT
>.|TRBV4-1|few|TRBJ2-2
CASSQAPGVNTGELFF
TGCGCCAGCAGCCAGGCCCCAGGTGTGAACACCGGGGAGCTGTTTTTT
>.|TRBV9|once|TRBJ1-1
CASSVAGDGTEAFF
TGTGCCAGCAGCGTAGCGGGGGATGGCACTGAAGCTTTCTTT
>TRBD2|TRBV11-3|.|TRBJ2-1
CASSPRTSPNEQFF
TGTGCCAGCAGCCCTAGGACTAGCCCCAATGAGCAGTTCTTC
>TRBD1|TRBV30|few|TRBJ1-1
CAWSPPGTGMGTEAFF
TGTGCCTGGAGTCCGCCCGGGACAGGAATGGGGACTGAAGCTTTCTTT
>TRBD1|TRBV10-3|.|TRBJ1-5
CAISGQGSNQPQHF
TGTGCCATCAGTGGACAGGGCAGCAATCAGCCCCAGCATTTT
>TRBD1|TRBV10-3|.|TRBJ1-2
CAISDGQGAVGYTF
TGTGCCATCAGTGACGGACAGGGGGCGGTGGGCTACACCTTC
>.|TRBV7-5|.|TRBJ1-2
CASSNYGYTF
TGTGCCAGTTCGAACTATGGCTACACCTTC
>.|TRBV5-1|.|TRBJ2-7
CASSLGGAGYYEQYF
TGCGCCAGCAGCTTGGGGGGCGCGGGATACTACGAGCAGTACTTC
>TRBD2|TRBV7-6|.|TRBJ2-1
CASSLGTSGARYEQFF
TGTGCCAGCAGCCTCGGGACTAGCGGGGCGAGGTATGAGCAGTTCTTC
>.|TRBV9|.|TRBJ2-7
CASSPHRGEISYEQYF
TGTGCCAGCAGCCCACATCGCGGGGAGATCTCCTACGAGCAGTACTTC
>.|TRBV15|.|TRBJ2-1
CATSRTRSGDDEQFF
TGTGCCACCAGCAGGACTAGAAGTGGGGATGATGAGCAGTTCTTC
>TRBD1|TRBV5-1|.|TRBJ1-1
CASSPFPGQGWDTEAFF
TGCGCCAGCAGCCCCTTCCCCGGACAGGGTTGGGACACTGAAGCTTTCTTT
>.|TRBV5-6|once|TRBJ2-7
CASSLAVRGNSEQYF
TGTGCCAGCAGCTTGGCGGTGAGAGGGAACTCCGAGCAGTACTTC
>TRBD2|TRBV6-6|.|TRBJ2-3
CASSYLAGGPPDTQYF
TGTGCCAGCAGTTACTTAGCGGGGGGGCCCCCAGATACGCAGTATTTT
>TRBD1|TRBV24-1|once|TRBJ1-2
CATSGRGPDYGYTF
TGTGCCACCAGCGGCAGGGGGCCCGACTATGGCTACACCTTC
>TRBD2|TRBV7-2|.|TRBJ2-1
CASSLVGGGEQFF
TGTGCCAGCAGCTTAGTTGGCGGGGGTGAGCAGTTCTTC
>.|TRBV27|.|TRBJ1-2
CASSPQGLNYGYTF
TGTGCCAGCAGCCCCCAGGGCTTGAACTATGGCTACACCTTC
>TRBD1|TRBV7-2|once|TRBJ2-5
CASSLALGQFPQETQYF
TGTGCCAGCAGCTTAGCGTTGGGACAGTTTCCCCAAGAGACCCAGTACTTC
>TRBD1|TRBV4-1|.|TRBJ1-6
CASSQGPGGLSNSPLHF
TGCGCCAGCAGCCAAGGTCCAGGGGGCCTAAGTAATTCACCCCTCCACTTT